A single sample is the source of the 17 T cell receptor beta chains below, sequenced in a study of blood T cell repertoires in COVID-19 (dated by TCRdb to about 2020). The method behind the library was the immunoSEQ multiplex PCR assay. Here the immuneACCESS table is served through TCRdb, limited to in-frame sequences with V and J called. Missing clones are a known gap in these copies; in checked studies unresolved V genes cover under half, and the rest lacks a known reason. In all, the sample holds about 120,000 clones, and around 90% of those were seen once. Of the sample, approximately 3.4% falls within the top ten clones. Sequencing was carried out using peripheral blood. These receptors all stem from a woman aged 45-59 years with acute or convalescent COVID-19.

This chain uses TRBV20-1 with TRBJ2-7, with D possibly being TRBD2 (6 bases). The CDR3 loop spans 11 amino acids. V was cut by 8 bases and J by 3 bases, with 11 bases left in between. Per germline, CDR1 DFQATT and CDR2 SNEGSKA (reference sequence). DNA for the CDR3: TGCAGTAAGACGACTAGCTACGAGCAGTACTTC. Amino acid sequence: CSKTTSYEQYF.

For the CDR3, the DNA is TGCAGCGCCCCATTGACAGGGAACACAGATACGCAGTATTTT. This gives the protein CSAPLTGNTDTQYF. The rearrangement links TRBV29-1 to TRBJ2-3; 7 nucleotides match TRBD1. V shed 7 bases and J 2 bases; nucleotides not matched to a gene: 9. The CDR3 is 14 amino acids. Germline V gives CDR1 SQVTM, CDR2 ANQGSEA.

This chain uses TRBV29-1 with TRBJ2-5, with TRBD2 identical over 9 bases. Germline V gene lookup returns CDR1 SQVTM and CDR2 ANQGSEA. The CDR3 length is 14 residues. The ends lost 8 bases at V and 5 bases at J; junction bases unmatched: 12. The CDR3 DNA sequence: TGCAGCTCTGGGTCTAGCGGGGCGGCGGAGACCCAGTACTTC. It specifies CSSGSSGAAETQYF.

The chain joins TRBV19 to TRBJ2-3; 12 nucleotides match TRBD1. The CDR3 loop spans 16 amino acids. The germline CDR1 and CDR2 sequences are LNHDA and SQIVND (reference sequence). J gave up 4 bases and V 4 bases, and 6 bases lay outside the gene matches. The CDR3 loop is CASSRRGQGASDTQYF. In DNA, the CDR3 is TGTGCCAGTAGTAGGAGGGGACAGGGGGCGTCAGATACGCAGTATTTT.

The J gene is TRBJ2-3, the V gene TRBV24-1; 14 bases fit TRBD2. V gave up 0 bases and J gave up 8 bases; unmatched junction bases: 6. This CDR3 contains 17 residues. Germline values: CDR1 KGHDR, CDR2 SFDVKD. This CDR3 reads CATSDLGTSGSRGTQYF. The CDR3 nucleotides are TGTGCCACCAGTGATTTGGGGACTAGCGGGAGCAGGGGTACGCAGTATTTT.

The chain has TRBV3-1 (or the pseudogene TRBV3-2) and TRBJ2-3; a possible D gene is TRBD2 (6 bases). CDR3 length equals 17 residues. V was pared by 4 bases and J by 0 bases, with 17 bases between. Germline values: CDR1 LGHDT, CDR2 YNNKEL (reference sequence). As DNA, the CDR3 is TGTGCCAGCAGCCCCCCTTCGGCGGGGTATAGCACAGATACGCAGTATTTT. As protein: CASSPPSAGYSTDTQYF.

J is TRBJ2-5 and V is TRBV6-5; 10 bases line up with TRBD2. Per germline, CDR1 MNHEY and CDR2 SVGAGI. V lost 5 bases and J lost 5; bases outside the gene matches: 8. This CDR3 is built from 15 residues. As DNA, the CDR3 is TGTGCCAGCAGTAACCCTAGCGGGAGTGGGGAGACCCAGTACTTC. This translates into CASSNPSGSGETQYF.

The V and J genes are TRBV6-6 and TRBJ2-7, with D possibly matching TRBD1 (6 bases). V lost 5 bases and J 0 bases, leaving 14 bases between the germline ends. The germline CDR1 and CDR2 sequences are MNHNY and SVGAGI (reference sequence). The CDR3 extends over 15 amino acids. This CDR3 reads CASSTSDRSSYEQYF. The CDR3 DNA reads TGTGCCAGCAGTACTTCCGACAGGAGCTCCTACGAGCAGTACTTC.

V and J are TRBV5-1 and TRBJ1-2; TRBD1 might be the D (5 bases). The CDR3 is 16 residues long. CDR1 and CDR2 (germline): SGHRS, YFSETQ. Trimming removed 4 bases from V and 5 bases from J, with 21 bases in between. The CDR3 nucleotides are TGCGCCAGCAGCCCATTCAGGCCTCAGGGCGCTTATGGCTACACCTTC. It encodes CASSPFRPQGAYGYTF.

This chain links TRBV7-2 with TRBJ2-1, with 8 bases matching TRBD2. Germline CDR1 reads SGHTA; CDR2 reads FQGNSA. The CDR3 has 16 residues. J lost 1 base, V lost 4 bases, and 6 bases had no gene match. The CDR3 spells CASSSQAGVSYNEQFF. As DNA, the CDR3 is TGTGCCAGCAGCTCTCAAGCGGGAGTTTCCTACAATGAGCAGTTCTTC.

This chain links TRBV29-1 with TRBJ2-1; D gene unclear. The CDR3 length is 14 residues. Per the germline V gene, CDR1 is SQVTM and CDR2 is ANQGSEA. Trimming cost V 1 base and J 0 bases, with 7 bases left between them. CDR3 loop: CSVEVRSSYNEQFF. In nucleotides, the CDR3 is TGCAGCGTTGAAGTGAGGAGCTCCTACAATGAGCAGTTCTTC.

This clone has just a few counts. The chain links TRBV2 to TRBJ1-5; D is ambiguous. The CDR3 covers 13 residues. Germline values: CDR1 SNHLY, CDR2 FYNNEI. The V end was cut by 5 bases, the J end by 0 bases, with 5 bases between. CDR3 in amino acids: CASSRDSNQPQHF. In DNA form, the CDR3 reads TGTGCCAGCAGTAGAGATAGCAATCAGCCCCAGCATTTT. The variable domain in full, with the rest retrieved from reference TRBV2 and TRBJ1-5, is EPEVTQTPSHQVTQMGQEVILRCVPISNHLYFYWYRQILGQKVEFLVSFYNNEISEKSEIFDDQFSVERPDGSNFTLKIRSTKLEDSAMYFCASSRDSNQPQHFGDGTRLSIL.

The chain couples TRBV2 to TRBJ2-2; TRBD2 agrees at 8 bases. Trimming took 7 bases from V and 4 from J; bases not matched to a gene: 14. This CDR3 region has 17 residues. In germline, CDR1 is SNHLY, CDR2 FYNNEI. CDR3 region: CASKAGGFLRGTGELFF. The CDR3 DNA reads as TGTGCCAGCAAGGCGGGAGGCTTTCTGAGGGGCACCGGGGAGCTGTTTTTT.

The V call is TRBV5-6, the J call TRBJ2-5; 13 bases match TRBD2. The CDR3 has 16 residues. The junction had 4 bases not matched to a gene; V was cut back by 1 base and J by 4 bases. CDR1 and CDR2 from the germline V gene are SGHDT and YYEEEE. This CDR3 reads CASSLMTSGRLETQYF. Here the CDR3 DNA reads TGTGCCAGCAGCTTGATGACTAGCGGGAGGTTAGAGACCCAGTACTTC.

This chain connects TRBV7-6 to TRBJ2-1, with 11 bases identical to TRBD2. The V and J ends lost 7 bases and 10 bases, in that order; junction bases with no gene match: 15. CDR1 SGHVS and CDR2 FNYEAQ come from the germline V gene. CDR3 length equals 16 residues. The chain's CDR3 is CASTPIAGGPTKEQFF. The CDR3 nucleotides are TGTGCCAGCACCCCAATAGCGGGAGGGCCCACAAAGGAGCAGTTCTTC.

The chain links TRBV19 to TRBJ2-3, with 8 bases aligning to TRBD1. CDR1 is LNHDA and CDR2 is SQIVND in the germline V gene (reference sequence). Germline trimming cut 2 bases from V and 4 bases from J; bases unmatched to any gene: 11. The CDR3 has 17 amino acids. The CDR3 DNA is TGTGCCAGTAGTATACTAGGCAGACAGGGGCGGGCAGATACGCAGTATTTT. It is translated as CASSILGRQGRADTQYF.

The chain carries TRBV2 and TRBJ2-3; a possible D gene is TRBD2 (6 bases). Germline V gene lookup returns CDR1 SNHLY and CDR2 FYNNEI. The CDR3 has 13 amino acids. The ends were cut back, 4 bases at V and 6 bases at J, with 11 bases in the middle. CDR3 residues: CASSVRESDTQYF. CDR3 nucleotide sequence: TGTGCCAGCAGTGTTCGGGAGTCGGATACGCAGTATTTT.